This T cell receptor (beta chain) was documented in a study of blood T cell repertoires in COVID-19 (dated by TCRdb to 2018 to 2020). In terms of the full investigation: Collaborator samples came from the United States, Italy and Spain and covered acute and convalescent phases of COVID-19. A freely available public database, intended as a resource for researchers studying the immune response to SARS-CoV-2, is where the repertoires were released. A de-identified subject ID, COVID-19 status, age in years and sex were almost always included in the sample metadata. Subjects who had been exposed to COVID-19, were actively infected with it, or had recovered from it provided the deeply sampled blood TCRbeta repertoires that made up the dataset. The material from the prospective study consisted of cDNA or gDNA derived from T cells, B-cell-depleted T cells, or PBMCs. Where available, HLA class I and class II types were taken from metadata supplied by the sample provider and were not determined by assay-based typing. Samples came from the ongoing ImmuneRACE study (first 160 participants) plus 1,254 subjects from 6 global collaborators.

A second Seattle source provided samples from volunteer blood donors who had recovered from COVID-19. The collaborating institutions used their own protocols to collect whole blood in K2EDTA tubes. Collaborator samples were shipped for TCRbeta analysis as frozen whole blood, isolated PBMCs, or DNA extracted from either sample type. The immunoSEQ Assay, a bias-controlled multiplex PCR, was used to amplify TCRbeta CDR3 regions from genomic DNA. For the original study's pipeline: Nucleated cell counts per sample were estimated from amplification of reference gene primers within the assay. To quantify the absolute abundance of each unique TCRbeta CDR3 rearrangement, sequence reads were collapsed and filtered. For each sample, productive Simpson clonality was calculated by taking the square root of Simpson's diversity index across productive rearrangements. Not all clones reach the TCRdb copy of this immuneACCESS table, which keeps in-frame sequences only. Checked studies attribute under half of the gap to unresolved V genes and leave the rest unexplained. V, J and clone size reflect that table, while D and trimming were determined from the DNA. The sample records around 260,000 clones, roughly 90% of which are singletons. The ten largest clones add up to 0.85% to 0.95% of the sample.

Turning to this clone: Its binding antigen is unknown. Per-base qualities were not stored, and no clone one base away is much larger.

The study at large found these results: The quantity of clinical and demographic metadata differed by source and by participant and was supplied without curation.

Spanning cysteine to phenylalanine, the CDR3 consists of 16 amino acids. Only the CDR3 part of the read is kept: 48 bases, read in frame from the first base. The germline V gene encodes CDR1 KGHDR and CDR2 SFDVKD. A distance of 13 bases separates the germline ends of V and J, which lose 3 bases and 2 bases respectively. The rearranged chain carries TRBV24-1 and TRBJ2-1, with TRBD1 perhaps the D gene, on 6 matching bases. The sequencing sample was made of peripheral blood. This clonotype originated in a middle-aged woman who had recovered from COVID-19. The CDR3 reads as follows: CATSDPRGSPYNEQFF. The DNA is TGTGCCACCAGTGATCCCAGGGGAAGTCCCTACAATGAGCAGTTCTTC.